This T cell receptor (beta chain) is drawn from a study of OX40 agonist ivuxolimab in advanced cancers. Here immunoSEQ multiplex PCR was the method, and the copy in TCRdb shows in-frame clones only, minus some. The table shows around 50,000 clones, with roughly 86% occurring only once. CDR3 length equals 14 residues. Germline-derived CDR1 and CDR2 are WSHSY and SAAADI. The trim removed 2 bases at V and 10 bases at J, leaving 6 bases unmatched. The TCR sequence derives from an adult with an advanced solid tumor such as melanoma, head and neck, liver or kidney cancer. The specimen comprised CD4+ or CD8+ T cells sorted from blood, sampled in a trial of the OX40 agonist ivuxolimab. The rearrangement uses TRBV10-2 and TRBJ1-5; 9 positions agree with TRBD1. The CDR3 nucleotides are TGCGCCAGCAGTGAGGGGGACAGGGCCAGTCCCCAGCATTTT. Its translation: CASSEGDRASPQHF.